Below, 2 T cell receptor beta chains from the same sample are listed, as sequenced in a study of T cells in women clearing cervical HPV infection. TCRdb's copy holds only in-frame clones and misses some; the assay was immunoSEQ multiplex PCR. The sample table sets out about 22,000 clones. Sequencing was carried out using blood buffy coat. The receptors originated from a woman between 18 and 70 years old with a cervical HPV16 infection that either progressed to CIN3+ or cleared (not recorded which).

A note on this clone: The CDR3 goes on 3 residues after the read ends, and that part is filled in from the germline J gene. This chain links TRBV11-3 with TRBJ2-7; maybe TRBD1 (6 bases). The CDR3 is 15 amino acids. Between the trimmed V and J ends, which lost 5 bases and 3 bases, there was a span of 17 bases. CDR1 is SGHNT, CDR2 YENEEA, per germline. CDR3 protein: CASSPGTRTVYEQYF. The CDR3 DNA, read in part, is TGTGCCAGCAGCCCCGGGACACGGACTGTCTACGAG.

A remark on this clone: The read terminates 3 residues before the CDR3 end, so the remaining end is supplied by the germline J gene. This chain connects TRBV18 to TRBJ1-2; the match to TRBD1 covers 7 bases. The CDR3 extends over 14 amino acids. In germline, CDR1 is KGHSH, CDR2 LQKENI. The chain's CDR3 is CASSLRDSFYEYTF. The CDR3 bases that were read are TGTGCCAGCTCCCTCCGGGACAGCTTCTACGAG.